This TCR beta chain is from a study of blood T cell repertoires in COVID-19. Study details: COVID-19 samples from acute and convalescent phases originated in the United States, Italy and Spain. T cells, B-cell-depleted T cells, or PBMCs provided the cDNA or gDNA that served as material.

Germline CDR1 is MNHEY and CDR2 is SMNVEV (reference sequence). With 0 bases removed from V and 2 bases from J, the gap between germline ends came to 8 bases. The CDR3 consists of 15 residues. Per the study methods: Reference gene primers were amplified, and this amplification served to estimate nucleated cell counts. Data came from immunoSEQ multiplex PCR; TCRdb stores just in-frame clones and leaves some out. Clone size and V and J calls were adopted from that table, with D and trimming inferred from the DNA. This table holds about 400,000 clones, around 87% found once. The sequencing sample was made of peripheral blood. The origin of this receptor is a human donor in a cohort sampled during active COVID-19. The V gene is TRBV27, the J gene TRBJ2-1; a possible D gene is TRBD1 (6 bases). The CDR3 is CASSLSRTAYNEQFF. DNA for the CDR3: TGTGCCAGCAGTTTATCCCGGACAGCCTACAATGAGCAGTTCTTC.